This entry lists 23 T cell receptor beta chains sequenced from one sample in a study of long-term antiretroviral therapy in people with HIV. Running of the v3.0 immunoSEQ assay took place at survey level. Assay: immunoSEQ multiplex PCR; the TCRdb copy retains only in-frame clones and omits some. The sample yields over 10,000 clones, about 80% seen once. This material consisted of unsorted PBMCs, taken 1.3 years after starting antiretroviral therapy. The source of these receptors is a woman between 18 and 29 years old with HIV.

This clone counts as medium-sized. The J gene is TRBJ1-3, the V gene TRBV9; D unclear. Trimming took off 3 bases at V and 2 bases at J, with 12 bases between the two ends. The germline V gene has CDR1 SGDLS and CDR2 YYNGEE. The CDR3 length is 15 residues. CDR3 DNA: TGTGCCAGCAGCGGGTTCATGGACGCTGGAAACACCATATATTTT. Protein sequence: CASSGFMDAGNTIYF.

The chain combines TRBV7-9 with TRBJ2-7; 8 nucleotides match TRBD1. The germline gives CDR1 SEHNR, CDR2 FQNEAQ (reference sequence). The length of the CDR3 is 14 residues. With 4 bases clipped from V and 1 base from J, the junction kept 3 bases outside the gene matches. The CDR3 region is CASSSRDRSYEQYF. The CDR3 region has the DNA TGTGCCAGCAGCTCCCGGGACAGGTCCTACGAGCAGTACTTC.

This clone has just one count. The chain combines TRBV15 with TRBJ2-3, with D unresolved. CDR1 is LNHNV and CDR2 is YYDKDF in the germline V gene (reference sequence). V was cut by 1 base and J by 2 bases, with 7 bases left in between. The CDR3 has 14 residues. In DNA form, the CDR3 reads TGTGCCACCAGCAGAGGGCTATCCACAGATACGCAGTATTTT. It yields the protein CATSRGLSTDTQYF.

V and J are TRBV15 and TRBJ1-4; the D is unclear. The germline V and J ends were trimmed by 3 bases and 6 bases, with 8 bases remaining between them. The CDR3 consists of 13 residues. The germline CDR1 and CDR2 sequences are LNHNV and YYDKDF (reference sequence). The CDR3 DNA follows: TGTGCCACCAGCAGGCAGAAAGATGAAAAACTGTTTTTT. Encoded protein: CATSRQKDEKLFF.

This chain uses TRBV7-6 with TRBJ2-7; perhaps D is TRBD1 or TRBD2 (6 bases each). The CDR3 loop spans 16 amino acids. Germline assignment: CDR1 SGHVS and CDR2 FNYEAQ. Trimming left V 1 base short and J 0 bases short, with 13 bases between. The CDR3 region is CASSLEGGSSSYEQYF. In nucleotides, the CDR3 is TGTGCCAGCAGCTTAGAAGGGGGGTCGAGCTCCTACGAGCAGTACTTC.

The chain links TRBV9 to TRBJ2-2; D not resolved. V was shortened by 0 bases and J by 11 bases, with 8 bases between the two germline ends. The germline gives CDR1 SGDLS, CDR2 YYNGEE. This CDR3 is built from 12 residues. This CDR3 reads CASSVGQEELFF. The CDR3 DNA follows: TGTGCCAGCAGCGTAGGGCAGGAAGAGCTGTTTTTT.

The chain uses TRBV7-9 and TRBJ1-5; TRBD1 might be the D (5 bases). Germline CDR1 is SEHNR and CDR2 is FQNEAQ (reference sequence). CDR3 length: 18 residues. The V gene lost 0 bases and the J gene lost 5 bases, with 20 bases spanning the gap. The CDR3 DNA sequence: TGTGCCAGCAGCTTAGCGGGGCCTTCCTGGGGCTTCGATCAGCCCCAGCATTTT. Amino acids: CASSLAGPSWGFDQPQHF.

CDR3 residues: CASSAARAGTEAFF. In DNA form, the CDR3 reads TGTGCCAGCTCCGCCGCGAGGGCCGGCACTGAAGCTTTCTTT. The V gene is TRBV6-1, the J gene TRBJ1-1, with D uncertain. Trimming cost V 8 bases and J 4 bases, with 17 bases left between them. Germline-derived CDR1 and CDR2 are MNHNS and SASEGT. This CDR3 contains 14 residues.

This clone was counted between two and nine times. The chain has TRBV9 and TRBJ1-3, with 8 bases identical to TRBD1. Looked up from germline, CDR1 is SGDLS and CDR2 is YYNGEE. CDR3 length: 15 amino acids. J lost 1 base, V lost 3 bases, and 3 bases had no gene match. The DNA for the CDR3 is TGTGCCAGCAGCGAACAGGGGGTTTCTGGAAACACCATATATTTT. The encoded protein is CASSEQGVSGNTIYF.

The chain joins TRBV12-5 to TRBJ1-1; possibly TRBD1 for D (5 bases). The germline gives CDR1 LGHNT, CDR2 FRNRAP. CDR3 size: 14 residues. V dropped 1 base and J dropped 1 base, with 7 bases sitting between them. CDR3 loop: CASGLGGRNTEAFF. The CDR3 DNA follows: TGTGCTAGTGGTTTGGGGGGGAGGAACACTGAAGCTTTCTTT. Drawing the rest from reference TRBV12-5 and TRBJ1-1, the complete variable domain is DARVTQTPRHKVTEMGQEVTMRCQPILGHNTVFWYRQTMMQGLELLAYFRNRAPLDDSGMPKDRFSAEMPDATLATLKIQPSEPRDSAVYFCASGLGGRNTEAFFGQGTRLTVV.

The genes are TRBV6-1 and TRBJ2-2; no firm D call. V was trimmed by 1 base and J by 1 base, leaving 1 base between them. The germline CDR1 and CDR2 sequences are MNHNS and SASEGT. This CDR3 is built from 13 residues. The CDR3 spells CASSEGNTGELFF. CDR3 nucleotide sequence: TGTGCCAGCAGTGAAGGGAACACCGGGGAGCTGTTTTTT.

The CDR3 DNA is TGTGCCAGCAGGGGGATCGACGGAGATTCACCCCTCCACTTT. Protein product: CASRGIDGDSPLHF. This sequence joins TRBV6-1 and TRBJ1-6; D call uncertain. This CDR3 comprises 14 residues. Trimming took 6 bases from V and 8 from J, leaving 14 bases between them. CDR1 is MNHNS and CDR2 is SASEGT in the germline V gene.

The chain recombines TRBV7-9 with TRBJ1-1; TRBD1 might be the D (6 bases). V was clipped by 8 bases and J by 4 bases, with 11 bases between them. This CDR3 is 12 amino acids long. Germline V CDR1 and CDR2: SEHNR, FQNEAQ (reference sequence). The CDR3 here is CASVGGGTEAFF. In DNA, the CDR3 is TGTGCCAGCGTGGGAGGGGGCACTGAAGCTTTCTTT.

The chain employs TRBV7-9 and TRBJ2-1; D possibly corresponds to TRBD1 (5 bases). The CDR3 loop spans 15 amino acids. The V gene's germline CDR1 is SEHNR and CDR2 FQNEAQ (reference sequence). V was cut by 4 bases and J by 5 bases, with 15 bases left in between. CDR3 amino acids: CASSSRGEIHNEQFF. The DNA for the CDR3 is TGTGCCAGCAGCTCTAGGGGTGAGATTCACAATGAGCAGTTCTTC. The full variable domain, its missing parts supplied by reference TRBV7-9 and TRBJ2-1, is DTGVSQNPRHKITKRGQNVTFRCDPISEHNRLYWYRQTLGQGPEFLTYFQNEAQLEKSRLLSDRFSAERPKGSFSTLEIQRTEQGDSAMYLCASSSRGEIHNEQFFGPGTRLTVL.

The chain combines TRBV20-1 with TRBJ2-1, with D possibly TRBD2 on 5 matching bases. Germline loops: CDR1 DFQATT, CDR2 SNEGSKA (reference sequence). The CDR3 consists of 11 residues. The CDR3 loop reads CTVPARAEQFF. The DNA for the CDR3 is TGCACCGTCCCCGCGAGGGCTGAGCAGTTCTTC.

The table lists this clone with a few counts. V gene TRBV5-1 combines with J gene TRBJ2-3, with a weak D call TRBD2 (5 bases). V was pared by 4 bases and J by 2 bases, with 14 bases between. The CDR3 has 15 amino acids. Germline CDR1 and CDR2: SGHRS and YFSETQ. In DNA, the CDR3 is TGCGCCAGCAGCCTCGCAGACTACAACACAGATACGCAGTATTTT. As protein: CASSLADYNTDTQYF.

The chain combines TRBV5-1 with TRBJ2-5, with 8 bases fitting TRBD1. Germline lookup yields CDR1 SGHRS and CDR2 YFSETQ. After removal of 4 bases from V and 4 bases from J, the junction contained 6 bases not matched to a gene. The CDR3 length is 14 residues. CDR3 sequence reads: CASSQETGAETQYF. The DNA of the CDR3 is TGCGCCAGCAGCCAAGAGACAGGGGCAGAGACCCAGTACTTC.

The chain combines TRBV10-3 with TRBJ1-1, with 11 bases fitting TRBD1. The germline V gene has CDR1 ENHRY and CDR2 SYGVKD. V lost 4 bases and J lost 6; bases outside the gene matches: 7. The CDR3 contains 15 residues. CDR3 sequence: CAISANLGQGAEAFF. In nucleotides, the CDR3 is TGTGCCATCAGTGCGAATTTGGGACAGGGGGCTGAAGCTTTCTTT.

V gene TRBV30 combines with J gene TRBJ1-2; TRBD1 aligns across 8 bases. The germline gives CDR1 GTSNPN, CDR2 SVGIG (reference sequence). The CDR3 is 13 amino acids. Losses at the gene ends were 6 bases for V and 6 bases for J; bases not matched to a gene: 9. CDR3 DNA: TGTGCCTGCGGGGAAACAGGGGGACATGGCTACACCTTC. The encoded protein is CACGETGGHGYTF.

This chain uses TRBV5-1 with TRBJ1-1, with 9 nucleotides matching TRBD1. Germline V CDR1 and CDR2: SGHRS, YFSETQ. The J segment lost 2 bases and the V segment lost 8 bases, leaving 13 bases of the junction unmatched. The CDR3 consists of 16 residues. The CDR3 DNA follows: TGCGCCAGTTTACCGGGACAGGGAGGAGTAAACACTGAAGCTTTCTTT. Protein: CASLPGQGGVNTEAFF.

V and J are TRBV19 and TRBJ2-2; 10 bases agree with TRBD1. CDR3 size: 16 residues. The germline V gene encodes CDR1 LNHDA and CDR2 SQIVND (reference sequence). V trimming: 6 bases; J trimming: 3 bases; junction bases outside the gene matches: 7. This chain's CDR3 is CASSKTGGLDTGELFF. In DNA form, the CDR3 reads TGTGCCAGTAGCAAGACAGGGGGCTTGGACACCGGGGAGCTGTTTTTT. Using reference TRBV19 and TRBJ2-2 for the parts outside the CDR3, the full variable domain is DGGITQSPKYLFRKEGQNVTLSCEQNLNHDAMYWYRQDPGQGLRLIYYSQIVNDFQKGDIAEGYSVSREKKESFPLTVTSAQKNPTAFYLCASSKTGGLDTGELFFGEGSRLTVL.

The chain combines TRBV9 with TRBJ2-3; no definite D call. CDR3 size: 18 residues. From germline, CDR1 is SGDLS and CDR2 YYNGEE. With 0 bases removed from V and 1 base from J, the gap between germline ends came to 18 bases. The DNA of the CDR3 is TGTGCCAGCAGCGTAGATCCGCAGTTTTCCCCAGGCACAGATACGCAGTATTTT. It translates to CASSVDPQFSPGTDTQYF.

This sequence joins TRBV7-2 and TRBJ2-7, with 8 bases aligning to TRBD1. This CDR3 region has 17 residues. Germline V gene data show CDR1 as SGHTA and CDR2 as FQGNSA. V trimming: 0 bases; J trimming: 3 bases; junction bases outside the gene matches: 10. CDR3 sequence reads: CASSLAPSGGGFYEQYF. CDR3 in DNA: TGTGCCAGCAGCTTAGCGCCGTCAGGGGGCGGTTTCTACGAGCAGTACTTC.